The text below deals with one T cell receptor (beta chain). This clone was recorded once. Its target antigen remains unknown. Base qualities were left out, and no much larger clone turns up one base away. These data come from a study of cytomegalovirus exposure and HLA in healthy donors (dated by TCRdb to about 2017). Notes on the research overall: The roughly 650 repertoires of the first cohort and the roughly 120 validation repertoires were produced on the same platform, according to a later analysis. Besides the first cohort of more than 650 subjects, a separate validation cohort made up of around 120 different subjects was used. The aim of the study was to test whether cataloging public T cell receptors could identify signatures of past pathogen exposure. High-throughput TCR immunosequencing, statistical association of individual TCRs with disease status, and machine learning were combined to predict cytomegalovirus infection status.

There are 14 amino acids in the CDR3, from cysteine to phenylalanine inclusive. Only CDR3 DNA remains: 42 bases, in frame from the first base. CDR1 and CDR2, per the germline V gene, are SGHAT and FQNNGV. V gives up 1 base and J gives up 6 bases, and the segment between their germline ends measures 10 bases. The donors belonged to the validation cohort of around 130 subjects, which was separate from the 666-subject first cohort. General study outcomes and caveats: It was suggested by the authors that the approach could potentially be generalized to other disease states and immunological phenotypes. A few of the identified cytomegalovirus-associated TCR beta chains were confirmed in vitro to be specific for cytomegalovirus antigens. Cytomegalovirus status was reported to be diagnosed by the classifier with high specificity and sensitivity in both the original and validation cohorts. Subsequent analysis determined that TCRs grouped into clusters in the first cohort also showed a tendency toward co-occurrence across the roughly 120 validation repertoires, and 94% of cluster scores exceeded 0. In the study, approximately 160 TCR beta chains were listed as associated with cytomegalovirus. While some public TCRs were present in many individuals, most TCR sequences turned up only very rarely across donors. The validation cohort had no HLA typing available for a later analysis, so co-occurrence within that cohort was assessed over all 110 or so repertoires.

The library was obtained by the immunoSEQ multiplex PCR assay. Processing in the source paper ran as follows. A statistical classification framework was built to diagnose cytomegalovirus status from the catalog of TCR beta chain sequences. TCRdb limited this immuneACCESS table to in-frame rearrangements with V and J called. A share of clones is missing; checked studies link under half to unresolved V genes, and the rest is unexplained. V, J and clone size are those of that table, while D and trimming were read from the DNA. This sample lists tens of thousands of clones; about 90% were detected once. Around 4% of the sample belongs to the ten largest clones.

Sample: PBMCs. The chain joins TRBV11-2 to TRBJ2-1; TRBD2 is a weak D gene call, 6 bases matching. The TCR comes from a woman between 18 and 30 years old in good health and CMV-seropositive. For the CDR3, the sequence is CASSLAFGGNEQFF. In nucleotide form, the sequence is TGTGCCAGCAGCTTAGCATTCGGGGGCAATGAGCAGTTCTTC.